Presented here are 11 T cell receptor beta chains from one specimen sequenced in a study of blood T cell repertoires in COVID-19. Libraries were prepared by immunoSEQ multiplex PCR; TCRdb keeps only in-frame clonotypes and omits some of them. Among 100,000 to 150,000 clones listed, approximately 83% were seen once. The sequenced material came from peripheral blood. The receptors here all came from a man between 35 and 55 years old with active or convalescent COVID-19.

The rearrangement links TRBV27 to TRBJ1-6, with D unresolved. Germline V gives CDR1 MNHEY, CDR2 SMNVEV (reference sequence). V dropped 6 bases and J dropped 4 bases, with 10 bases sitting between them. The CDR3 loop spans 14 amino acids. The CDR3, as DNA: TGTGCCAGCAGCCTAGGCCCTTATAATTCACCCCTCCACTTT. This translates into CASSLGPYNSPLHF.

This clone occurred a few times. The rearrangement links TRBV7-9 to TRBJ2-5; D may be TRBD1 (5 bases). Trimming took 7 bases from V and 6 from J, leaving 9 bases between them. The CDR3 has 11 amino acids. Germline CDR1 and CDR2: SEHNR and FQNEAQ (reference sequence). CDR3 sequence reads: CASTRGQTQYF. The CDR3 nucleotides are TGTGCCAGCACTAGGGGTCAGACCCAGTACTTC.

The genes are TRBV6-2 or TRBV6-3 and TRBJ2-7, with D unclear. The CDR3 totals 15 residues. V lost 0 bases to trimming and J lost 2 bases, with 11 bases between them. Germline-derived CDR1 and CDR2 are MNHEY and SVGEGT. In nucleotides, the CDR3 is TGTGCCAGCAGTTACTCGGTCAGAAACACCTACGAGCAGTACTTC. This translates into CASSYSVRNTYEQYF.

The rearrangement uses TRBV30 and TRBJ2-2, with 15 bases aligning to TRBD2. Germline V gene data show CDR1 as GTSNPN and CDR2 as SVGIG (reference sequence). The CDR3 runs to 15 residues. J was trimmed by 6 bases and V by 8 bases; bases with no gene match: 7. The CDR3 DNA reads TGTGCCCGGACTAGCGGGGGGGCGGGTTCCGGGGAGCTGTTTTTT. It yields the protein CARTSGGAGSGELFF.

This clone was found many times. The chain uses TRBV27 and TRBJ2-2, with D tentatively TRBD1 (6 bases). The CDR3 runs to 15 residues. Per the germline V gene, CDR1 is MNHEY and CDR2 is SMNVEV (reference sequence). Between the trimmed V and J ends, which lost 3 bases and 3 bases, there was a span of 11 bases. CDR3 DNA sequence: TGTGCCAGCAGTTTTCTACAGGGATACACCGGGGAGCTGTTTTTT. Translation gives CASSFLQGYTGELFF.

This clone appeared a few times. The CDR3 loop reads CASSLSLREGEKLFF. CDR3 nucleotides: TGCGCCAGCAGCTTGAGCTTGCGGGAGGGTGAAAAACTGTTTTTT. This chain connects TRBV5-1 to TRBJ1-4, with unresolved D. Between the trimmed V and J ends, which lost 1 base and 7 bases, there was a span of 14 bases. CDR1 is SGHRS and CDR2 is YFSETQ in the germline V gene. The CDR3 is 15 residues long. Drawing the rest from reference TRBV5-1 and TRBJ1-4, the complete variable domain is KAGVTQTPRYLIKTRGQQVTLSCSPISGHRSVSWYQQTPGQGLQFLFEYFSETQRNKGNFPGRFSGRQFSNSRSEMNVSTLELGDSALYLCASSLSLREGEKLFFGSGTQLSVL.

The genes are TRBV2 and TRBJ1-1; D gene unclear. The CDR3 totals 12 residues. Trimming shortened V by 8 bases and J by 1 base, and 8 bases separated the two germline ends. The germline CDR1 and CDR2 sequences are SNHLY and FYNNEI. Here the CDR3 reads CASGAKNTEAFF. CDR3 coding DNA: TGTGCCAGCGGAGCAAAGAACACTGAAGCTTTCTTT.

V is TRBV5-6 and J is TRBJ2-7, with D uncertain. Germline lookup yields CDR1 SGHDT and CDR2 YYEEEE. This CDR3 is 12 amino acids long. V shed 4 bases and J shed 1 base, with 6 bases lying between them. The CDR3 nucleotides read TGTGCCAGCAGCGCCTATTCCTACGAGCAGTACTTC. Its translation: CASSAYSYEQYF.

This chain links TRBV6-5 with TRBJ2-3; TRBD2 aligns across 10 bases. With 6 bases clipped from V and 3 bases from J, the junction kept 6 bases outside the gene matches. The CDR3 extends over 15 amino acids. Germline V lookup: CDR1 MNHEY, CDR2 SVGAGI. The chain's CDR3 is CASSGSGGGTDTQYF. The CDR3 nucleotides are TGTGCCAGCAGCGGGAGCGGGGGGGGAACAGATACGCAGTATTTT.

This chain joins TRBV19 and TRBJ2-1; a weak D match, TRBD2 (6 bases). V lost 6 bases to trimming and J lost 6 bases, with 21 bases between them. Germline CDR1 reads LNHDA; CDR2 reads SQIVND (reference sequence). The CDR3 runs 16 residues. CDR3 DNA sequence: TGTGCCAGTAGGCGGGAACCGGGACTCTCCGTCAATGAGCAGTTCTTC. Protein product: CASRREPGLSVNEQFF.

The rearrangement links TRBV9 to TRBJ2-3; no clear D gene. Germline V gene sequence: CDR1 SGDLS, CDR2 YYNGEE. CDR3 length: 14 residues. Between the trimmed V and J ends, which lost 0 bases and 4 bases, there was a span of 9 bases. CDR3 sequence (DNA): TGTGCCAGCAGCGTAGACCCGGGTTCAGATACGCAGTATTTT. Amino acid sequence: CASSVDPGSDTQYF.